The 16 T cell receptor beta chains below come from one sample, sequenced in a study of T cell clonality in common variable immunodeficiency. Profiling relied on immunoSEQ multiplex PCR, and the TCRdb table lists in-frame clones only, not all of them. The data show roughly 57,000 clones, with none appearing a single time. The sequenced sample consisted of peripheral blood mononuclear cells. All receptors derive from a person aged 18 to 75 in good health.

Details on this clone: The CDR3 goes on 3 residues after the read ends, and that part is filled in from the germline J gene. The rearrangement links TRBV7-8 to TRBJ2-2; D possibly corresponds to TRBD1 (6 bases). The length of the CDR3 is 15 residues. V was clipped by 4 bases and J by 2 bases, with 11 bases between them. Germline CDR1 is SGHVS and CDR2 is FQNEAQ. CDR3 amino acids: CASSSMGANTGELFF. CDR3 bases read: TGTGCCAGCAGCTCGATGGGGGCCAACACCGGGGAG.

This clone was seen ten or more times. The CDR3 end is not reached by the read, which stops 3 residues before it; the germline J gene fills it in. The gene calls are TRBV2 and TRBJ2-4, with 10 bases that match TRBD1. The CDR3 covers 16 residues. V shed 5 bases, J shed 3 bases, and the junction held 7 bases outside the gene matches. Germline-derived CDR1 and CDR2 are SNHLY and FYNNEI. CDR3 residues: CASSPRGQGDKNIQYF. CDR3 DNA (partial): TGTGCCAGCAGTCCAAGAGGACAGGGGGACAAAAACATT.

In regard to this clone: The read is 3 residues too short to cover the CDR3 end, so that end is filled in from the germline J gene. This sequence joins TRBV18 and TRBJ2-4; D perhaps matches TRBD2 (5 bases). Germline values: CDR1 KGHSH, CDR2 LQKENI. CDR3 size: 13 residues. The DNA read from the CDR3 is TGTGCCAGCTCCAGGACTGCGAACTATGGT. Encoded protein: CASSRTANYG. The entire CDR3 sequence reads CASSRTANYGQYF.

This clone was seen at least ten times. The DNA read from the CDR3 is TGCGCCAGCAGCTTGGAGCGGGTAGAATCCTACAATGAG. This encodes CASSLERVESYNE. The full-length CDR3 reads as CASSLERVESYNEQFF. The chain combines TRBV5-1 with TRBJ2-1, with D maybe TRBD2 (6 bases). The observed sequence ends 3 residues before the CDR3 terminus, with the missing tail filled in from the germline J gene. Germline-derived CDR1 and CDR2 are SGHRS and YFSETQ. V was shortened by 0 bases and J by 1 base, with 11 bases between the two germline ends. The CDR3 has 16 amino acids. The full variable domain, rest sourced from reference TRBV5-1 and TRBJ2-1, is KAGVTQTPRYLIKTRGQQVTLSCSPISGHRSVSWYQQTPGQGLQFLFEYFSETQRNKGNFPGRFSGRQFSNSRSEMNVSTLELGDSALYLCASSLERVESYNEQFFGPGTRLTVL.

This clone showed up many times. The CDR3 bases that were read are TGCAGTGCTAGAGCCCTGGGACTAGCGGGACTCTCCGAG. Its translation: CSARALGLAGLSE. The entire CDR3 is CSARALGLAGLSEQYF. This chain links TRBV20-1 with TRBJ2-7; TRBD2 aligns across 13 bases. The read finishes 3 residues shy of the CDR3 end, and the germline J gene is used to complete it. Germline CDR1 is DFQATT and CDR2 is SNEGSKA (reference sequence). The V gene end was trimmed by 1 base and the J gene end by 6 bases; junction bases not matched to a gene: 9. The CDR3 runs 16 residues.

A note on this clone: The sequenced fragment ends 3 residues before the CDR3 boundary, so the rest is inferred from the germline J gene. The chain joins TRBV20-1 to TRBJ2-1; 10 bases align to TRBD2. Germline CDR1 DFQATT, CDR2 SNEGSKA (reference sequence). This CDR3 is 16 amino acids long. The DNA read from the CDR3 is TGCAGGGCTCAAAGCGGGGGGGGAAGCTCCTACAATGAG. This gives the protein CRAQSGGGSSYNE. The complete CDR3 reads CRAQSGGGSSYNEQFF.

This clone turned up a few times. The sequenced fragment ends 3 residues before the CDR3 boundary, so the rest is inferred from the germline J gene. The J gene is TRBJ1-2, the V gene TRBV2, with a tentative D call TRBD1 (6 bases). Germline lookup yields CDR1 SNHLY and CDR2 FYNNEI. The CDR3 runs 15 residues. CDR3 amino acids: CASSEGAGGLETYTF. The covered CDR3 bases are TGTGCCAGCAGTGAAGGGGCGGGGGGGCTGGAGACC.

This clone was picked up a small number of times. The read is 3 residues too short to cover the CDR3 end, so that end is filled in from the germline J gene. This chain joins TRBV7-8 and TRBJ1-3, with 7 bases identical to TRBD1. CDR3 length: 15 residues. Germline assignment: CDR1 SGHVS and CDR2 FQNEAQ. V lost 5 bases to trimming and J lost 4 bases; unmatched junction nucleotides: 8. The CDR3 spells CASSPDREAGNTIYF. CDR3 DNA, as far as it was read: TGTGCCAGCAGCCCCGACAGGGAAGCAGGAAACACC.

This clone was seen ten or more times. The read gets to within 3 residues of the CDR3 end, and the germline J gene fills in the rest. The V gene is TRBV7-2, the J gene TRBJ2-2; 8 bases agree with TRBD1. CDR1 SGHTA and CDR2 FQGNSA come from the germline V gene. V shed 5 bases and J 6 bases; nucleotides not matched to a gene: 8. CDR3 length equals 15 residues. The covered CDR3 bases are TGTGCCAGCAGCCCCCCGGACAGGGCTGCCGGGGAG. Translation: CASSPPDRAAGE. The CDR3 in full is CASSPPDRAAGELFF.

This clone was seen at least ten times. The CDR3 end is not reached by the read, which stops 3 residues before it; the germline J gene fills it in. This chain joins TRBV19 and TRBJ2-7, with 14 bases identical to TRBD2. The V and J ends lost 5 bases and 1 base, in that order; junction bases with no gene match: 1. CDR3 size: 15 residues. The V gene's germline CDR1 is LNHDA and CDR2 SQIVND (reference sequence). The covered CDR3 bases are TGTGCCAGTAGTGGGACTAGCGGGAGATCCTACGAG. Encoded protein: CASSGTSGRSYE. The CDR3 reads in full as CASSGTSGRSYEQYF.

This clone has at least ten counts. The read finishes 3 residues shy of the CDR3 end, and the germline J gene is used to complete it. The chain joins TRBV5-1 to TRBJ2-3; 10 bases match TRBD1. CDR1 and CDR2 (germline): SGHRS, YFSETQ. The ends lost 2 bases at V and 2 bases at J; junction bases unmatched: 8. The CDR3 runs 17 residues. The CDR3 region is CASSLLSTGGVTDTQYF. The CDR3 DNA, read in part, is TGCGCCAGCAGCTTATTATCGACAGGGGGCGTCACAGATACG.

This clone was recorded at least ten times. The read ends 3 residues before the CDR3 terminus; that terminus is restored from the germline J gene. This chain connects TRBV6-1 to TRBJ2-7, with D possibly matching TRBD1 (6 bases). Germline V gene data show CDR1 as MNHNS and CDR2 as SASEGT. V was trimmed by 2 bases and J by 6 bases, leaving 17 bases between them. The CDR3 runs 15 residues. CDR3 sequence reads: CASSELLQGGREQYF. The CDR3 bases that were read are TGTGCCAGCAGTGAACTGTTACAGGGTGGACGCGAG.

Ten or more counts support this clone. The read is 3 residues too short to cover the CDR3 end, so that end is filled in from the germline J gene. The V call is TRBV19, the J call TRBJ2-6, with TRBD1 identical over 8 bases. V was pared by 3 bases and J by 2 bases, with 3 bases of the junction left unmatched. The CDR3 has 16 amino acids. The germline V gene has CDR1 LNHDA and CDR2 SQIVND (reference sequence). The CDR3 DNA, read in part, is TGTGCCAGTAGTATCCAGGGGGCAGCTGGGGCCAACGTC. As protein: CASSIQGAAGANV. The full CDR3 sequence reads CASSIQGAAGANVLTF. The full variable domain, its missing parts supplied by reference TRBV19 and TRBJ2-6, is DGGITQSPKYLFRKEGQNVTLSCEQNLNHDAMYWYRQDPGQGLRLIYYSQIVNDFQKGDIAEGYSVSREKKESFPLTVTSAQKNPTAFYLCASSIQGAAGANVLTFGAGSRLTVL.

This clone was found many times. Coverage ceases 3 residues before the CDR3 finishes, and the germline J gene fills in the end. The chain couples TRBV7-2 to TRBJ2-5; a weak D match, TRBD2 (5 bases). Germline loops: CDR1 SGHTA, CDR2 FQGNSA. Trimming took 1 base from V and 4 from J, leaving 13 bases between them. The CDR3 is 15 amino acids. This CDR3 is CASSLGGLKGETQYF. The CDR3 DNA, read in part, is TGTGCCAGCAGCTTAGGTGGACTGAAGGGAGAGACC. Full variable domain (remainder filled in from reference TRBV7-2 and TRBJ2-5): GAGVSQSPSNKVTEKGKDVELRCDPISGHTALYWYRQSLGQGLEFLIYFQGNSAPDKSGLPSDRFSAERTGGSVSTLTIQRTQQEDSAVYLCASSLGGLKGETQYFGPGTRLLVL.

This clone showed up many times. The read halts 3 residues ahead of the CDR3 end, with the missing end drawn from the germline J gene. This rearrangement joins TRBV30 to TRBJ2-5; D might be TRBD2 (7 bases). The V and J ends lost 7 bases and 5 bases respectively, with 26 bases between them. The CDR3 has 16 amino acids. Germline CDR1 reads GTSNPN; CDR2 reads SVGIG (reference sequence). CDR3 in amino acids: CASTQGGGGLRETQYF. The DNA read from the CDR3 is TGTGCCTCCACCCAGGGAGGGGGAGGCTTGCGGGAGACC. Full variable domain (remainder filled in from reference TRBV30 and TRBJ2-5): SQTIHQWPATLVQPVGSPLSLECTVEGTSNPNLYWYRQAAGRGLQLLFYSVGIGQISSEVPQNLSASRPQDRQFILSSKKLLLSDSGFYLCASTQGGGGLRETQYFGPGTRLLVL.

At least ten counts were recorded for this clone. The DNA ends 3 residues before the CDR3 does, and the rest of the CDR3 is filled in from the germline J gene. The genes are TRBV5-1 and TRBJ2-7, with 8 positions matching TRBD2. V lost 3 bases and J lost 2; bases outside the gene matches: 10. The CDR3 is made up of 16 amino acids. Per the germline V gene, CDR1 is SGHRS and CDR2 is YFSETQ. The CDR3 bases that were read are TGCGCCAGCAGCTCTACTAGCGGCCCTAGACCCTACGAG. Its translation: CASSSTSGPRPYE. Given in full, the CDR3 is CASSSTSGPRPYEQYF.